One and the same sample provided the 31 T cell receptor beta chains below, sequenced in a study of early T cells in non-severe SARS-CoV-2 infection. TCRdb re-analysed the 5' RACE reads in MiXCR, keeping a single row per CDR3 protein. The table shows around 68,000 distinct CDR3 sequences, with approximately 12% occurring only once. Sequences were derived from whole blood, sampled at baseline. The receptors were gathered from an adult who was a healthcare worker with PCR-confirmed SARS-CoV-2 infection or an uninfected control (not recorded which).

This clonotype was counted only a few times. The CDR3 DNA sequence: TGTGCTAGTGGTGCTAAAGGGGAAACCTATGGCTACACCTTC. This sequence encodes CASGAKGETYGYTF. This chain links TRBV12-5 with TRBJ1-2; TRBD1 might be the D (5 bases). Germline CDR1 LGHNT, CDR2 FRNRAP. Trimming left V 5 bases short and J 4 bases short, with 14 bases between. The CDR3 has 14 amino acids.

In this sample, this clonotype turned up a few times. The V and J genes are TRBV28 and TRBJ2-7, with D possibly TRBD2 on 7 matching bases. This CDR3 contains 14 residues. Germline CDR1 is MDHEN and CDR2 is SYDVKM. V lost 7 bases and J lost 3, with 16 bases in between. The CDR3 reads CASTLGGDIYEQYF. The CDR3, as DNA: TGTGCCAGCACCCTGGGAGGGGACATCTACGAGCAGTACTTC. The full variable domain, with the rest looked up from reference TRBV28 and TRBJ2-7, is DVKVTQSSRYLVKRTGEKVFLECVQDMDHENMFWYRQDPGLGLRLIYFSYDVKMKEKGDIPEGYSVSREKKERFSLILESASTNQTSMYLCASTLGGDIYEQYFGPGTRLTVT.

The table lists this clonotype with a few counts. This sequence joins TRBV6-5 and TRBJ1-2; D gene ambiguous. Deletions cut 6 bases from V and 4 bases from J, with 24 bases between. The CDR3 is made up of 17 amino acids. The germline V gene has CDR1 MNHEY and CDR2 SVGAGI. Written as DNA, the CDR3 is TGTGCCAGCAGCCCAGATGGCGAGGGTCGACTTGTCTATGGCTACACCTTC. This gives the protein CASSPDGEGRLVYGYTF.

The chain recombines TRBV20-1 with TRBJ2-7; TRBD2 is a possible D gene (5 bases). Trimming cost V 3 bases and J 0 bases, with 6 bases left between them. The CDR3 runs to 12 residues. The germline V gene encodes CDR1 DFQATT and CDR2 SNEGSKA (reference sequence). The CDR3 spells CSARGSSYEQYF. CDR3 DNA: TGCAGTGCTAGGGGGAGCTCCTACGAGCAGTACTTC.

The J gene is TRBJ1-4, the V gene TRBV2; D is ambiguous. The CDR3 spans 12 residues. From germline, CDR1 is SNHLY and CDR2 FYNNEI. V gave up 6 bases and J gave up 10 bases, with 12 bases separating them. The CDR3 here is CASRELLGKLFF. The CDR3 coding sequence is TGTGCCAGCAGGGAGTTGTTAGGAAAACTGTTTTTT.

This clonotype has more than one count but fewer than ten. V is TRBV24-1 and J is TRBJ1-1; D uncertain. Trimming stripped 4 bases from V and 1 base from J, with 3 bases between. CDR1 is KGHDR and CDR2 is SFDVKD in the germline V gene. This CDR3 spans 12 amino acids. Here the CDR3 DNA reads TGTGCCACCAGTGACCAGAACACTGAAGCTTTCTTT. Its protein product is CATSDQNTEAFF.

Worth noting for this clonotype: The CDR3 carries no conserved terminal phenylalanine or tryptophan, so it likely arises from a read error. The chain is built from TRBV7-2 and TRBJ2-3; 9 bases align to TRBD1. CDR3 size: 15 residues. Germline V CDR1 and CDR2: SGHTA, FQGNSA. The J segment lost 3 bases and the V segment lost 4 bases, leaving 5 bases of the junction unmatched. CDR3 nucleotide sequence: TGTGCCAGCAGCTCCCGGGACAGGGTTACAGATACGCAGTATTCT. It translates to CASSSRDRVTDTQYS.

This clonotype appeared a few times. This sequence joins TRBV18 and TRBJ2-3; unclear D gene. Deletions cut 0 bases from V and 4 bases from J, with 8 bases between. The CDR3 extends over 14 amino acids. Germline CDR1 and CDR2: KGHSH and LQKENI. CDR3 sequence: CASSPPPRADTQYF. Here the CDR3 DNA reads TGTGCCAGCTCACCACCTCCAAGGGCAGATACGCAGTATTTT.

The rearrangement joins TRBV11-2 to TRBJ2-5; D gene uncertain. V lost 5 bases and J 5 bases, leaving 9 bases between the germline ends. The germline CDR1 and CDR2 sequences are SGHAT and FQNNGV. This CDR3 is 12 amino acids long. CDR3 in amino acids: CASSARYETQYF. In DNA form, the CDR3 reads TGTGCCAGCAGCGCTCGGTACGAGACCCAGTACTTC.

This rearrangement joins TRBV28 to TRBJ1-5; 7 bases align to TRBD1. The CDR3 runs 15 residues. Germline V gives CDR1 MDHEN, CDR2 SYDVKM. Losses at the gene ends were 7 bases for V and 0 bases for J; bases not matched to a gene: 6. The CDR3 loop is CASTPRGLSNQPQHF. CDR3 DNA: TGTGCCAGCACCCCAAGGGGGCTTAGCAATCAGCCCCAGCATTTT.

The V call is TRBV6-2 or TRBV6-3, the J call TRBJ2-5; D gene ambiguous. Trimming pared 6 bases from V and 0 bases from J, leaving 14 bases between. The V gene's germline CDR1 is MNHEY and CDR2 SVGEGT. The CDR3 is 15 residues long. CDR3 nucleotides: TGTGCCAGCAGCCCCCCCGGAAGGGACCAAGAGACCCAGTACTTC. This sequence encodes CASSPPGRDQETQYF.

The CDR3 nucleotides are TGCAGTGCTAGGGTAGCAGAGAACACTGAAGCTTTCTTT. Its protein is CSARVAENTEAFF. The J gene is TRBJ1-1, the V gene TRBV20-1, with D hard to call. Germline loops: CDR1 DFQATT, CDR2 SNEGSKA (reference sequence). This CDR3 has 13 amino acids. Trimming took off 3 bases at V and 1 base at J, with 9 bases between the two ends.

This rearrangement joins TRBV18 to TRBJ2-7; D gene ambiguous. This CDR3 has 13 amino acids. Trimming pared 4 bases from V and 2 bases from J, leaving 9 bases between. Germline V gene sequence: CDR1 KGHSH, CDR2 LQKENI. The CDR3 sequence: CASSQGTPYEQYF. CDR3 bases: TGTGCCAGCTCACAGGGTACCCCCTACGAGCAGTACTTC.

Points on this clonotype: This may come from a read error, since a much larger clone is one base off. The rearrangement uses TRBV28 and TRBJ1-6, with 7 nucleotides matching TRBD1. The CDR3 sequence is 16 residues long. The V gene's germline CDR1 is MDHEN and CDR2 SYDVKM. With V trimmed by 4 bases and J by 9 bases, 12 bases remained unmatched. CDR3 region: CASSSDRTGGISPLHF. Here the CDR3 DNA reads TGTGCCAGCAGTTCCGACCGGACAGGAGGAATTTCACCCCTCCACTTT. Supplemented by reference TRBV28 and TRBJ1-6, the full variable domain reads DVKVTQSSRYLVKRTGEKVFLECVQDMDHENMFWYRQDPGLGLRLIYFSYDVKMKEKGDIPEGYSVSREKKERFSLILESASTNQTSMYLCASSSDRTGGISPLHFGNGTRLTVT.

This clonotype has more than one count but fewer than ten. The CDR3 reads CASSYRRDSETQYF. In DNA, the CDR3 is TGTGCCAGCAGTTACCGGCGGGATTCGGAGACCCAGTACTTC. This chain links TRBV6-2 or TRBV6-3 with TRBJ2-5, with a weak D call TRBD2 (6 bases). Germline CDR1 and CDR2: MNHEY and SVGEGT. CDR3 size: 14 residues. Trimming removed 2 bases at V and 5 bases at J, with 12 bases between.

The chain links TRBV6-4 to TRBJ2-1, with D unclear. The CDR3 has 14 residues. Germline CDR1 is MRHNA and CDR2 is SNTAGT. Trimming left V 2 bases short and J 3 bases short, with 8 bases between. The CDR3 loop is CASSDRPDYNEQFF. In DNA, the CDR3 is TGTGCCAGCAGTGACAGGCCGGACTACAATGAGCAGTTCTTC.

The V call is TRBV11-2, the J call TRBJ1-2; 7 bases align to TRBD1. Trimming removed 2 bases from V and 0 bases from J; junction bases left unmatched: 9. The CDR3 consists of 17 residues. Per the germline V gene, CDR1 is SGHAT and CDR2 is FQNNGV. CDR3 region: CASSLTGRQGANYGYTF. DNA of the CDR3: TGTGCCAGCAGCTTAACCGGGAGACAGGGCGCTAACTATGGCTACACCTTC.

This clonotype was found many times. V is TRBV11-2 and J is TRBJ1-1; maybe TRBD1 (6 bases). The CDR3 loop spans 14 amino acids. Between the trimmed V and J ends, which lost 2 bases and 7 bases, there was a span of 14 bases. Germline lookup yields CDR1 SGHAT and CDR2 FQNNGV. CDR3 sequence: CASSLHPAGVEAFF. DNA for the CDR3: TGTGCCAGCAGCTTACACCCCGCAGGGGTTGAAGCTTTCTTT.

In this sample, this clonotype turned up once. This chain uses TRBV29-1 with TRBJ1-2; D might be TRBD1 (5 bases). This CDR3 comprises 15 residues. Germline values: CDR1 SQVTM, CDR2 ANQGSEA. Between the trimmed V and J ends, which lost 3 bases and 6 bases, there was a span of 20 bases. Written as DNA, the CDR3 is TGCAGCGTTGACTCGGGGCTCGGCACTTGGGATGGCTACACCTTC. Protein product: CSVDSGLGTWDGYTF.

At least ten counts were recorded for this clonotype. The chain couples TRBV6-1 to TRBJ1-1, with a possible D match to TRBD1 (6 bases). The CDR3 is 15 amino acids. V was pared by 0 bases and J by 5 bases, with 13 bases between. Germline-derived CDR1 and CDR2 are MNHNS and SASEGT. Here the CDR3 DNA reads TGTGCCAGCAGTGAAGCGTTAACAAGGGGGACTGAAGCTTTCTTT. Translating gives CASSEALTRGTEAFF.

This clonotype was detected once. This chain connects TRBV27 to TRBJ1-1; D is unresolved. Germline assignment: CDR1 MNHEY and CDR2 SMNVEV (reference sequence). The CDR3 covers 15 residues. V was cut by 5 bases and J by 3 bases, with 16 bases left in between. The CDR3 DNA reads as TGTGCCAGCAGTAGCCGGGCCAGAATCGACACTGAAGCTTTCTTT. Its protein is CASSSRARIDTEAFF.

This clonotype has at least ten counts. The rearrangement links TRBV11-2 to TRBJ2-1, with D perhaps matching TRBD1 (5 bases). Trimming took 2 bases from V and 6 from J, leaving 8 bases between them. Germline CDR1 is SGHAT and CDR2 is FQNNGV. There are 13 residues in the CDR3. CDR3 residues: CASSLRQFNEQFF. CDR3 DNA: TGTGCCAGCAGCTTAAGACAGTTCAATGAGCAGTTCTTC.

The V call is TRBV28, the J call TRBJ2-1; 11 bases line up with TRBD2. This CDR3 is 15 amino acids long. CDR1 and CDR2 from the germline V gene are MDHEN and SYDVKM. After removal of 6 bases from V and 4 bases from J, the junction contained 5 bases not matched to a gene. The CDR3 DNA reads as TGTGCCAGCAGGAGGACTAGCGGGTTATACAATGAGCAGTTCTTC. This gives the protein CASRRTSGLYNEQFF.

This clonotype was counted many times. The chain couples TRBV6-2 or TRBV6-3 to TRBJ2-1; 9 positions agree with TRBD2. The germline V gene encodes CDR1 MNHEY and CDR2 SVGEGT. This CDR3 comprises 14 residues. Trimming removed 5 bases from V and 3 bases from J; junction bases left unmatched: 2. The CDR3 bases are TGTGCCAGCAGTCGCGGGGGGGGCTACAATGAGCAGTTCTTC. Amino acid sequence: CASSRGGGYNEQFF.

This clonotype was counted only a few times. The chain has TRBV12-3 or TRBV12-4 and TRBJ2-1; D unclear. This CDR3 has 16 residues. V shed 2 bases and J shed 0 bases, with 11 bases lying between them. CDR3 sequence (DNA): TGTGCCAGCAGTTTAACGGAGCATAGCTCCTACAATGAGCAGTTCTTC. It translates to CASSLTEHSSYNEQFF.

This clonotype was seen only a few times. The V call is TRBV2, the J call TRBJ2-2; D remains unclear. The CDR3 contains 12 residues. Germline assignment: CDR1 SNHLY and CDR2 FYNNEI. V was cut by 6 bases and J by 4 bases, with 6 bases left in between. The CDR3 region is CASRGFTGELFF. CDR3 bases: TGTGCCAGCAGGGGGTTCACCGGGGAGCTGTTTTTT.

The CDR3: CASSLGAAEAFF. CDR3 bases: TGCGCCAGCAGCTTGGGGGCAGCTGAAGCTTTCTTT. V is TRBV5-1 and J is TRBJ1-1, with D unclear. V lost 0 bases and J 6 bases, leaving 6 bases between the germline ends. There are 12 residues in the CDR3. CDR1 is SGHRS, CDR2 YFSETQ, per germline.

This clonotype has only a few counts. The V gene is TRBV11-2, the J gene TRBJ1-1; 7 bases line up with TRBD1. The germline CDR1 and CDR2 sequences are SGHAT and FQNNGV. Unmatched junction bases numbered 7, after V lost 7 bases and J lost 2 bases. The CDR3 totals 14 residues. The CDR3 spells CASTGDRSNTEAFF. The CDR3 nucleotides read TGTGCCAGCACCGGGGACAGAAGCAACACTGAAGCTTTCTTT.

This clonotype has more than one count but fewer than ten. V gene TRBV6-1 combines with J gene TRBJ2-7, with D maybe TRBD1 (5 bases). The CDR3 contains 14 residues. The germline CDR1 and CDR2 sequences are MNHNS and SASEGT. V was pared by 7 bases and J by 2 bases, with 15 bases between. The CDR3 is CASTSTVGPYEQYF. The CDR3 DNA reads TGTGCCAGCACTTCGACAGTAGGACCCTACGAGCAGTACTTC.

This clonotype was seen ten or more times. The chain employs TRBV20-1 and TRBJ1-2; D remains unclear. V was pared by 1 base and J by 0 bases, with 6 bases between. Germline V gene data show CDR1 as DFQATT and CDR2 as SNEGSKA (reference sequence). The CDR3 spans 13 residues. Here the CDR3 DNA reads TGCAGTGCTAGAGGCAGAACTAACTATGGCTACACCTTC. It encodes CSARGRTNYGYTF.

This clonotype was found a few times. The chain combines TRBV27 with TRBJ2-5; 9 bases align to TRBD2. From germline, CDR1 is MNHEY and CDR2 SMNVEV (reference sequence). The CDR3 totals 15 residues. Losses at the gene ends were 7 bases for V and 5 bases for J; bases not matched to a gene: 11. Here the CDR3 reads CASTLLAGVGETQYF. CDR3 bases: TGTGCCAGCACCCTATTAGCGGGGGTGGGCGAGACCCAGTACTTC.